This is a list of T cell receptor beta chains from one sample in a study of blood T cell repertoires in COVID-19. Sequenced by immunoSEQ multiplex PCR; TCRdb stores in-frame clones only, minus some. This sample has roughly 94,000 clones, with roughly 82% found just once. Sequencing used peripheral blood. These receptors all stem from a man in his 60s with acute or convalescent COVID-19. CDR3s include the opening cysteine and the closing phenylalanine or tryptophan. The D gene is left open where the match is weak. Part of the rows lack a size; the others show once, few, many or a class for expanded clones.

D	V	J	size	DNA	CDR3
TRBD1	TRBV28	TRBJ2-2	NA	TGTGCCAGCACCGAGGACAGGGGGCTTGTGTATTCCGGGGAGCTGTTTTTT	CASTEDRGLVYSGELFF
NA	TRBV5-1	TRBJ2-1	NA	TGCGCCAGCAGCTTGTCCCAGGGGAATACCTACAATGAGCAGTTCTTC	CASSLSQGNTYNEQFF
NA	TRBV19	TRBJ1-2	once	TGTGCCAGTAGTATTCGCGGGCTAGGCTATGGCTACACCTTC	CASSIRGLGYGYTF
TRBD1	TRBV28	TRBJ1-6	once	TGTGCCAGCACCACGGGGACAGGGTCCTACCCCATCTTT	CASTTGTGSYPIF
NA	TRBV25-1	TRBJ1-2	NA	TGTGCCAGCAGTGAATATGCGGGGTATGGTGACTATGGCTACACCTTC	CASSEYAGYGDYGYTF
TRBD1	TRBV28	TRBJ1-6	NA	TGTGCCAGCAGGTTCTGGGACAGGGTAGGGTCACCCCTCCACTTT	CASRFWDRVGSPLHF
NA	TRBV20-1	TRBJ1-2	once	TGCAGTGCTAGTCAAACTCGGGATGGCTACACCTTC	CSASQTRDGYTF
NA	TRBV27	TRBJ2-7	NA	TGTGCCAGCAGCCTGACAGGGAGGGAGCAGTACTTC	CASSLTGREQYF
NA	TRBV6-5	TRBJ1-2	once	TGTGCCAGCAGTCCCACCGCAGGGGGCTACACCTTC	CASSPTAGGYTF
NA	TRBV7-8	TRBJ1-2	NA	TGTGCCAGCAGCCAGAGGAGGGCGAGCTATGGCTACACCTTC	CASSQRRASYGYTF
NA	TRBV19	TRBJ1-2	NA	TGTGCCAGTACCTACAGGAGTCTCAACTATGGCTACACCTTC	CASTYRSLNYGYTF
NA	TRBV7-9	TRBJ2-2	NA	TGTGCCAGCAGCCCGCCCCAGAAGATAACCGGGGAGCTGTTTTTT	CASSPPQKITGELFF
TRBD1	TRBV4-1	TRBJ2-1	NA	TGCGCCAGCAGCCAAGTCGGGACAGGGGACAATGAGCAGTTCTTC	CASSQVGTGDNEQFF
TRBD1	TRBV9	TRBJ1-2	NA	TGTGCCAGCAGCGTAGGTCCAGGGGGCGACTATGGCTACACCTTC	CASSVGPGGDYGYTF
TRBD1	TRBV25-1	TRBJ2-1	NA	TGTGCCAGCAGTGATTGGACAGGGGGCAATGAGCAGTTCTTC	CASSDWTGGNEQFF
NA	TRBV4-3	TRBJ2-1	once	TGCGCCAGCAGCCAAGAACCGAGGGCCCGGCAGTTCTTC	CASSQEPRARQFF
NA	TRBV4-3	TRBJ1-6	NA	TGCGCCAGCAGCCCTTACGGTGGGGGGGCCGTGGCACCCCTCCACTTT	CASSPYGGGAVAPLHF
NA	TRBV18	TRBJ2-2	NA	TGTGCCAGCTCACCAAAGTCCCCTAGCGCCGGGGAGCTGTTTTTT	CASSPKSPSAGELFF
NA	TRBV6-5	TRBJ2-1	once	TGTGCCAGCAGGGACTCGTGGGGATCCTACAATGAGCAGTTCTTC	CASRDSWGSYNEQFF
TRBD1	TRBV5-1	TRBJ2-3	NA	TGCGCCAGCTCGGACAGGCTAAACACAGATACGCAGTATTTT	CASSDRLNTDTQYF
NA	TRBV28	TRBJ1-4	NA	TGTGCCAGCAGTTTGGGAGGGGCAGACAATGAAAAACTGTTTTTT	CASSLGGADNEKLFF
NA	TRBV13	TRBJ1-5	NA	TGTGCCAGCAGCCCACCGGGGAACAATCAGCCCCAGCATTTT	CASSPPGNNQPQHF
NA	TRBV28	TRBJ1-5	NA	TGTGCCAGCAGACACCCCGGGGGGGGCTATCAGCCCCAGCATTTT	CASRHPGGGYQPQHF